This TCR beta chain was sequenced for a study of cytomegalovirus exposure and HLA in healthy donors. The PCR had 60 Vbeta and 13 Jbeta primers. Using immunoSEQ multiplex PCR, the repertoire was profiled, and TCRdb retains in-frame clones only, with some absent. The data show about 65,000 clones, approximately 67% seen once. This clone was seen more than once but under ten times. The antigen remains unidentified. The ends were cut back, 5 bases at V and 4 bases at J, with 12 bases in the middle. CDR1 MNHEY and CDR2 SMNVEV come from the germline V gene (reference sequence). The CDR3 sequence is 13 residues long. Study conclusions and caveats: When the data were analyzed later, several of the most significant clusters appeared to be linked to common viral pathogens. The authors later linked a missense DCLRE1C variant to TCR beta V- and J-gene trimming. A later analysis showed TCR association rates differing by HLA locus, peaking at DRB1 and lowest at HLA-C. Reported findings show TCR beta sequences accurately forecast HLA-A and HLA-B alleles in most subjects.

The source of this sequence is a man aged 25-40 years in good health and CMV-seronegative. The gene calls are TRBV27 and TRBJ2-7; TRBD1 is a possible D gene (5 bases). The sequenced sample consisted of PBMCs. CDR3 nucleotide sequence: TGTGCCAGCAGTCCAGGGTCCGGGTACGAGCAGTACTTC. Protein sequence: CASSPGSGYEQYF.